Given below is one T cell receptor (beta chain) in context. Its cognate antigen is unknown. The data stem from a study of T cell responses to AZD1222 COVID-19 vaccine. Here immunoSEQ multiplex PCR was the method, and the copy in TCRdb shows in-frame clones only, minus some. The sample records around 71,000 clones, nearly 85% being singletons. The CDR3 has 14 amino acids. Germline lookup yields CDR1 MNHEY and CDR2 SMNVEV (reference sequence). Trimming left V 3 bases short and J 7 bases short, with 10 bases between. The study, taken as a whole, reports: Recipients of two AZD1222 doses showed rising Spike-specific TCR breadth and depth.

This clonotype originated in an adult in good health. The input for sequencing was peripheral blood, taken on day 0 of AZD1222 vaccination. The V and J genes are TRBV27 and TRBJ1-6, with a tentative D call TRBD1 (6 bases). CDR3 DNA: TGTGCCAGCAGTTTCCGGGGGCAAAATTCACCCCTCCACTTT. Amino acids: CASSFRGQNSPLHF.